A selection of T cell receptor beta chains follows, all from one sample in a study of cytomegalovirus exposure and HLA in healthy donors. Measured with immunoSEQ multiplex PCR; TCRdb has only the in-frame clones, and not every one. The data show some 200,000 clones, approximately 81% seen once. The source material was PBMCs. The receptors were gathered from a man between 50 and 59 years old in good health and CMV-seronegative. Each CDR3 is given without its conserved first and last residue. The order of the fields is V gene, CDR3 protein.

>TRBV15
ATSRDRGTQY
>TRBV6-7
ASSYSPGHESTDTQY
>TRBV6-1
ASSLTANYGYT
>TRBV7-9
ASSSRLAGSYEQY
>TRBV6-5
ASSRQGNYGYT
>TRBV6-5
ASSEPGSEAF
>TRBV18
ASSLTTSGAYNEQF
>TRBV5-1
ASSLTGLAPDTQY
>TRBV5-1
ASSFRGLTDEQY
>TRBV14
ASISQGGSYNEQF
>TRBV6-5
ASRAGTTYNEQF
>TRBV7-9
SSSLEFVGRGEKLF
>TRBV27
ASSLQGSKNIQY
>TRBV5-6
ASSWGPASLVQY
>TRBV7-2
ASSFSSNQPQH
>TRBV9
ASSVEGHPNTEAF
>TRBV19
ASTDRGSGNTIY
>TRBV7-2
ASSLESVINEQF
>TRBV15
ATSRGRGEETQY
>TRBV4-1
ASSQERQTYNEQF
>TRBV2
ASTQGGVRSEAF
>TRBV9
ASSVGGAASTQY
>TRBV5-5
ASSLVGTGAFYPEAF
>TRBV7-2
ASRGQGSTGELF
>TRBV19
ASSIGATNEKLF
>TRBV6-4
ASSGDWDRGFWPAYYEQY
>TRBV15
ATRVHRTANQKLF
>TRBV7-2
ASSLAGGTGNTIY
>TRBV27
ASSWTGFFYNEQF
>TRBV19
ASSISWDITGYT
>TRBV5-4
ASSLSTDTQY
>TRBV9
ASSPMGGEETQY
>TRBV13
ASSTGGLGSYEQY
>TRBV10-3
AIGGQGDTEAF
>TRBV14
ASRPPGAGNQPQH
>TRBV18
ASSPQHQNYGYT
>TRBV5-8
ASSLAVLREKLF
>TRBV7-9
ASSFGSGGSGANVLT
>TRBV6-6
ASSSTFSNQPQH
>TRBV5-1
ASTLGPGGGNTEAF
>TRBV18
ASSPTETVEQY
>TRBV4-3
ASSQEVGGGGTGELF
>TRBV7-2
ASSLGPGTGLGSYGYT
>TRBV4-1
ASSQGEAGYTDTQY
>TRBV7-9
ASSLVQGRLEKLF
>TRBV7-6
ASSLTGGSGNTIY
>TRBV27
ASSLRGLGSPLH
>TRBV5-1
ASSLAEASKTQY
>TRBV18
ASSPRVERVNTEAF
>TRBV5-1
ASSSTPAADTQY
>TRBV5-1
ASGSGDRNTEAF
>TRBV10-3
AIRGGDEKLF
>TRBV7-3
ASSPRGAVYNEQF
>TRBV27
ASSLFGKGYT
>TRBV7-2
ASSLGGLAGGNEQF
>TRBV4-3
ASSQVGGENYGYT